A single T cell receptor beta chain is shown here with its context. The V gene's germline CDR1 is SEHNR and CDR2 FQNEAQ (reference sequence). This CDR3 is 18 amino acids long. The V and J ends lost 5 bases and 1 base respectively, with 18 bases between them. The entry originates in a study of radiotherapy plus CTLA-4 blockade in lung cancer. About the research overall: Objective responses arose in approximately 17% of patients, and under 40% experienced disease control.

Using immunoSEQ multiplex PCR, the repertoire was profiled, and TCRdb retains in-frame clones only, with some absent. This sample carries more than 95,000 clones, more than 65% of them seen once, and the ten largest clones take 4.5% to 5.5%. This rearrangement joins TRBV7-9 to TRBJ2-6; no reliable D call. The TCR comes from a human donor with non-small cell lung cancer who had a partial response to radiotherapy plus ipilimumab. The sequenced sample was peripheral blood, obtained from a patient treated with radiotherapy plus ipilimumab. This chain's CDR3 is CASSTNGRFPSGANVLTF. The CDR3 bases are TGTGCCAGCAGCACGAACGGTCGGTTTCCATCTGGGGCCAACGTCCTGACTTTC.